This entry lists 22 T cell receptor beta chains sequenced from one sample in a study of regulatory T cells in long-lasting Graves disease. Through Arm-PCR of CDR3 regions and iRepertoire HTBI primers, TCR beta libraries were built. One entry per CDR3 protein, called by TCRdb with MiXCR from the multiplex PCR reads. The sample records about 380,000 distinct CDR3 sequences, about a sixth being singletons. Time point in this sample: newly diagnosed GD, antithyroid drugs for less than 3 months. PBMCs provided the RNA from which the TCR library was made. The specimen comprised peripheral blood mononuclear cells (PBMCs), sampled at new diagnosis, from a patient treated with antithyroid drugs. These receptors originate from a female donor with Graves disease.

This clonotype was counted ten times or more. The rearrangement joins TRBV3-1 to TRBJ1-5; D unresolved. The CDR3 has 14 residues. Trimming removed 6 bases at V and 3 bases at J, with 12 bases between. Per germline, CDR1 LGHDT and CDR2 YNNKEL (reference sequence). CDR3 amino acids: CASSPRGYNQPQHF. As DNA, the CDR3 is TGTGCCAGCAGTCCTAGAGGGTACAATCAGCCCCAGCATTTT.

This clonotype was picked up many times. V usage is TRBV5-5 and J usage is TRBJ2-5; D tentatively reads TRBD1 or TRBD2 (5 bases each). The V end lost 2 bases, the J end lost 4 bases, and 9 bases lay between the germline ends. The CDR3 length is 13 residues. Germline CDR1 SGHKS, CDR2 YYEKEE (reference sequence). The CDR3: CASSFPGRETQYF. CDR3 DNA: TGTGCCAGCAGCTTCCCAGGGAGAGAGACCCAGTACTTC.

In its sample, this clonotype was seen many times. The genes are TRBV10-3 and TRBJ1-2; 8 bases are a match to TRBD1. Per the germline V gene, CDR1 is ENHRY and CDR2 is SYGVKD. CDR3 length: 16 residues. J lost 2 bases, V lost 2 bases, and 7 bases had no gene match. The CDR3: CAISEPIQGDNYGYTF. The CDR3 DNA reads TGTGCCATCAGTGAGCCCATACAGGGGGACAACTATGGCTACACCTTC.

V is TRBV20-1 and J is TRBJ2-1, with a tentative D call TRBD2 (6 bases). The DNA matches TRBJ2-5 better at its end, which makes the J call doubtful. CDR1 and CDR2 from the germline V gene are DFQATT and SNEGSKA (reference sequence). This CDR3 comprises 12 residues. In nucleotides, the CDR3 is TGCATTCCTCGACCGGGAGAGGAGACCCAGTACTTC. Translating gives CIPRPGEETQYF.

CDR3 protein: CASSPGGGASPLHF. The CDR3 nucleotides are TGTGCCAGCAGCCCAGGGGGGGGCGCCTCACCCCTCCACTTT. This chain uses TRBV11-3 with TRBJ1-6; 7 bases line up with TRBD1. Per germline, CDR1 SGHNT and CDR2 YENEEA. With 5 bases clipped from V and 10 bases from J, the junction kept 8 bases outside the gene matches. The CDR3 has 14 amino acids.

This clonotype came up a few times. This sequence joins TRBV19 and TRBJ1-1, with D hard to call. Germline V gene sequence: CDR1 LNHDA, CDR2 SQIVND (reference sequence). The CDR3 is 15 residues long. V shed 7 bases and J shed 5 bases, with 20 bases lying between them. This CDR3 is CASTLRASSGTEAFF. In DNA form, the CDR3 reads TGTGCCAGTACCCTCCGGGCCTCCTCTGGGACTGAAGCTTTCTTT.

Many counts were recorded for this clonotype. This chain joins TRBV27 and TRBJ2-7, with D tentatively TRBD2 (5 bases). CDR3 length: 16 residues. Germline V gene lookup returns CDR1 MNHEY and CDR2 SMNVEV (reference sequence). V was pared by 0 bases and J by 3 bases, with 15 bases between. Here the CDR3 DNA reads TGTGCCAGCAGTTTATCATCGGAGGTCTGGGGCTACGAGCAGTACTTC. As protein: CASSLSSEVWGYEQYF.

CDR3 DNA: TGTGCCAGCAGCCAATGGGGGGCAAACACCGGGGAGCTGTTTTTT. Encoded protein: CASSQWGANTGELFF. This rearrangement joins TRBV12-3 or TRBV12-4 to TRBJ2-2; D possibly uses TRBD1 or TRBD2 (6 bases each). This CDR3 is 15 amino acids long. V shed 6 bases and J shed 2 bases, with 13 bases lying between them.

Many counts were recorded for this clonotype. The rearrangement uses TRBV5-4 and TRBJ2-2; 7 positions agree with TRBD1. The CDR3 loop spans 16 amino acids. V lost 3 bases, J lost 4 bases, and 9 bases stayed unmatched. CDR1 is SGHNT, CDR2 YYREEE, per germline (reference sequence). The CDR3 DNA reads TGTGCCAGCAGCTCCCCCGGGACAGACCTCACCGGGGAGCTGTTTTTT. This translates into CASSSPGTDLTGELFF.

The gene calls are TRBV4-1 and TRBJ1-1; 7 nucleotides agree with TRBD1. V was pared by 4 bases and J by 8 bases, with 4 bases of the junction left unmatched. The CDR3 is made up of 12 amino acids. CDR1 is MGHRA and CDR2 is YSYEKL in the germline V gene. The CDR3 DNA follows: TGCGCCAGCAGCCTTGCGACAGGGGAAGCTTTCTTT. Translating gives CASSLATGEAFF.

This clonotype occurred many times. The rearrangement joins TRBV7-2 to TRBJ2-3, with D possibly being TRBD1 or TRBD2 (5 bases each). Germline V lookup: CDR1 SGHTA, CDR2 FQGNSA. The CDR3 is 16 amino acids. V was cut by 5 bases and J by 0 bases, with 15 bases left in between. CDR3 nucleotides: TGTGCCAGCAGCAAGAGATCGGGACGAAGCACAGATACGCAGTATTTT. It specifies CASSKRSGRSTDTQYF.

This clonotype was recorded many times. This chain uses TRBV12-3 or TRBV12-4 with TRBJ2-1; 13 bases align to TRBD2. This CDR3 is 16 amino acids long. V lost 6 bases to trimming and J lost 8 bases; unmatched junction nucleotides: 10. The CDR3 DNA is TGTGCCAGCAGCCGACTAGCGGGGGGAACTTGGGATGAGCAGTTCTTC. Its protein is CASSRLAGGTWDEQFF.

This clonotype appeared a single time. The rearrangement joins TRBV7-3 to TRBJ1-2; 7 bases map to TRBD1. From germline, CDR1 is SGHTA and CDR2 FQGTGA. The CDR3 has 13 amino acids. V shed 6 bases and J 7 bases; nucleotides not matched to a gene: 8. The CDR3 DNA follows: TGTGCCAGCAGTCCGAACCAGGGGGGTGGCTACACCTTC. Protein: CASSPNQGGGYTF.

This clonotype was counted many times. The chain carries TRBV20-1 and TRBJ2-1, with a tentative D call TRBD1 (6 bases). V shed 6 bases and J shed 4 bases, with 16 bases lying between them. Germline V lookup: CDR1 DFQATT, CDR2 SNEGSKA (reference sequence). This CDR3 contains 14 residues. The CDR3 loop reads CSATGTIKYNEQFF. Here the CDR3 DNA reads TGCAGTGCCACCGGGACAATAAAATACAATGAGCAGTTCTTC.

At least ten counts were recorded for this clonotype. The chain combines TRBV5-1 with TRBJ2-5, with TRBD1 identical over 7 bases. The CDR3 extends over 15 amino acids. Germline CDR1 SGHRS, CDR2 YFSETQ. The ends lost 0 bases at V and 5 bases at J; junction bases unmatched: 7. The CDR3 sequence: CASSLGQGMQETQYF. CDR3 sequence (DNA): TGCGCCAGCAGCTTGGGACAGGGTATGCAGGAGACCCAGTACTTC.

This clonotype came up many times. The CDR3 DNA is TGTGCCAGCAGTGCGTCCGTGACACGATTCAATCAGCCCCAGCATTTT. Translated: CASSASVTRFNQPQHF. This sequence joins TRBV2 and TRBJ1-5, with D unresolved. Germline V gene sequence: CDR1 SNHLY, CDR2 FYNNEI. This CDR3 is built from 16 residues. Trimming cost V 4 bases and J 3 bases, with 16 bases left between them.

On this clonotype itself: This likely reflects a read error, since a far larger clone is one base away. The CDR3 DNA is TGTGCCAGCAGCTCAGGGTACGGAAGCAAGGGTCAGCCCCAGCATTTT. As protein: CASSSGYGSKGQPQHF. The V gene is TRBV7-8, the J gene TRBJ1-5; weak D call: TRBD1 (5 bases). The V and J ends lost 4 bases and 6 bases respectively, with 19 bases between them. Germline V gene sequence: CDR1 SGHVS, CDR2 FQNEAQ. This CDR3 is 16 amino acids long.

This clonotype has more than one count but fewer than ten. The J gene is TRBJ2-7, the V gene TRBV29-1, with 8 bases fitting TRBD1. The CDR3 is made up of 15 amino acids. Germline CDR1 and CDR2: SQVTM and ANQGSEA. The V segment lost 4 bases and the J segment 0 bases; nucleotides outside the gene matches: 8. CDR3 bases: TGCAGCGTTGGGGCAGGGGGCTTAAGCTCCTACGAGCAGTACTTC. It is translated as CSVGAGGLSSYEQYF.

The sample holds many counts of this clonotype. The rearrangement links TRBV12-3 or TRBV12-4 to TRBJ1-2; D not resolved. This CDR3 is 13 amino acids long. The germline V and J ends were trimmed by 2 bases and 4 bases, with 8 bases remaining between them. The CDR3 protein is CASSLRGVYGYTF. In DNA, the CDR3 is TGTGCCAGCAGTTTACGGGGAGTCTATGGCTACACCTTC.

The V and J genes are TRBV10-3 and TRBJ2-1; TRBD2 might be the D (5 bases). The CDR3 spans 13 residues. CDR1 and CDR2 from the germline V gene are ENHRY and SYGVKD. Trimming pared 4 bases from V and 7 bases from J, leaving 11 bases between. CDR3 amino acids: CAISVERSNEQFF. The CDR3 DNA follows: TGTGCCATCAGTGTGGAGCGGAGTAATGAGCAGTTCTTC.

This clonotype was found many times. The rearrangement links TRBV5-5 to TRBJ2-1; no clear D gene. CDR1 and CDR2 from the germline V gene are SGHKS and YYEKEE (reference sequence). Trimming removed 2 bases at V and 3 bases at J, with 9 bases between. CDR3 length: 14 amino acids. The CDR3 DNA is TGTGCCAGCAGCTTCGTGGCAGACTACAATGAGCAGTTCTTC. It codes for CASSFVADYNEQFF.

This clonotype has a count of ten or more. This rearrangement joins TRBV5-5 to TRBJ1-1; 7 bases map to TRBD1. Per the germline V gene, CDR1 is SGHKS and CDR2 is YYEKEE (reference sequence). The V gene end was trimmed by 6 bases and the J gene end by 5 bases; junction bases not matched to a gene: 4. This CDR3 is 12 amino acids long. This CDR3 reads CASIPGGTEAFF. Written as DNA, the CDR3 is TGTGCCAGCATCCCAGGGGGGACTGAAGCTTTCTTT.